This is a list of T cell receptor beta chains from one sample in a study of PD-1 blockade in classical Hodgkin lymphoma. Profiling relied on immunoSEQ multiplex PCR, and the TCRdb table lists in-frame clones only, not all of them. The sample lists approximately 31,000 clones, around 80% seen once, with about 0.85% in the top ten. The specimen was CD4+ T cells from blood, collected before the fourth cycle of nivolumab. These receptors were obtained from a human donor with classical Hodgkin lymphoma. Both conserved end residues are part of each CDR3. The D gene is left open where the match is weak. Clone size, where shown, is once, few, many, or a class for clones that have expanded.

v_call	d_call	j_call	clone_size	cdr3_aa	cdr3_nt
TRBV13	NA	TRBJ2-1	few	CASSLQEDYNEQFF	TGTGCCAGCAGTTTACAAGAAGATTACAATGAGCAGTTCTTC
TRBV28	NA	TRBJ2-7	NA	CASSSGSTYEQYF	TGTGCCAGCAGCAGCGGAAGTACCTACGAGCAGTACTTC
TRBV11-1	NA	TRBJ1-2	NA	CASSVYRDSNYGYTF	TGTGCCAGCAGCGTCTACAGGGACTCTAACTATGGCTACACCTTC
TRBV30	NA	TRBJ2-7	once	CAWSVSVNSYEQYF	TGTGCCTGGAGTGTCTCTGTAAACTCCTACGAGCAGTACTTC
TRBV6-1	TRBD2	TRBJ2-3	NA	CASFSGDFKDTQYF	TGTGCCAGTTTCAGCGGGGACTTCAAGGATACGCAGTATTTT
TRBV4-3	NA	TRBJ2-3	NA	CASSQAYRPSQPTGTQYF	TGCGCCAGCAGCCAAGCTTACCGCCCTAGCCAACCTACGGGTACGCAGTATTTT
TRBV7-9	NA	TRBJ1-4	NA	CASSRDGGIRQEKLFF	TGTGCCAGCAGCCGGGACGGTGGGATCCGGCAAGAAAAACTGTTTTTT
TRBV18	NA	TRBJ1-1	NA	CASSPFPGNTEAFF	TGTGCCAGCTCACCATTCCCGGGCAACACTGAAGCTTTCTTT
TRBV21-1	NA	TRBJ1-6	NA	CASGLPGYNSPLHF	TGTGCCAGCGGGCTGCCGGGCTATAATTCACCCCTCCACTTT
TRBV5-1	TRBD1	TRBJ2-7	NA	CASSSTGNEQYF	TGCGCCAGCAGCTCGACAGGGAATGAGCAGTACTTC
TRBV4-3	TRBD2	TRBJ2-3	NA	CASSQDLLAGGLNTQYF	TGCGCCAGCAGCCAAGATCTTCTAGCGGGGGGGTTAAATACGCAGTATTTT
TRBV5-1	NA	TRBJ2-4	NA	CASSFATDLAKNIQYF	TGCGCCAGCAGCTTTGCTACAGACTTAGCCAAAAACATTCAGTACTTC
TRBV19	TRBD1	TRBJ2-3	once	CASSPRTGADTQYF	TGTGCCAGTAGTCCTCGTACAGGGGCAGATACGCAGTATTTT
TRBV28	NA	TRBJ1-1	NA	CASSFGLGPPNTEAFF	TGTGCCAGCAGTTTTGGTCTGGGCCCGCCGAACACTGAAGCTTTCTTT
TRBV28	NA	TRBJ1-2	NA	CASSLRMNGYTF	TGTGCCAGCAGTTTAAGGATGAATGGCTACACCTTC
TRBV6-5	TRBD1	TRBJ1-2	once	CASSEQGARYGYTF	TGTGCCAGCAGTGAACAGGGGGCTCGCTATGGCTACACCTTC
TRBV28	TRBD1	TRBJ1-2	NA	CASSLGDRLYGYTF	TGTGCCAGCAGTCTCGGGGACAGGCTATATGGCTACACCTTC
TRBV10-1	NA	TRBJ1-4	NA	CASPGGGLGEKLFF	TGCGCCAGTCCTGGGGGGGGGCTGGGTGAAAAACTGTTTTTT
TRBV7-9	NA	TRBJ1-2	NA	CASSLEQGGYTF	TGTGCCAGCAGCTTAGAACAGGGTGGCTACACCTTC
TRBV30	TRBD2	TRBJ2-7	NA	CAWRFKAGVSYEQYF	TGTGCCTGGAGGTTCAAGGCGGGGGTATCCTACGAGCAGTACTTC
TRBV7-2	NA	TRBJ2-4	NA	CASSSLAKNIQYF	TGTGCCAGCAGCTCACTAGCCAAAAACATTCAGTACTTC
TRBV5-4	TRBD1	TRBJ2-7	NA	CASTIDVGTAYYEQYF	TGTGCCAGCACCATTGATGTCGGGACAGCCTACTACGAGCAGTACTTC
TRBV29-1	NA	TRBJ2-1	NA	CSAGDSYNEQFF	TGCAGCGCCGGAGACTCCTACAATGAGCAGTTCTTC
TRBV19	NA	TRBJ1-5	NA	CASKLRVGDQPQHF	TGTGCCAGTAAATTGCGGGTAGGGGATCAGCCCCAGCATTTT
TRBV14	TRBD2	TRBJ2-7	NA	CASSLGLAVHEQYF	TGTGCCAGCAGCCTGGGACTAGCGGTCCACGAGCAGTACTTC
TRBV11-2	NA	TRBJ1-1	NA	CASSSTRAQAEAFF	TGTGCCAGCAGCTCTACCCGGGCACAGGCTGAAGCTTTCTTT
TRBV27	NA	TRBJ2-3	NA	CASSPGRGTDTQYF	TGTGCCAGCAGTCCCGGGAGAGGCACAGATACGCAGTATTTT
TRBV6-1	NA	TRBJ2-3	NA	CASSPLRVTDTQYF	TGTGCCAGCAGTCCCTTGCGCGTCACAGATACGCAGTATTTT
TRBV7-2	NA	TRBJ2-6	NA	CASSIDHLSGANVLTF	TGTGCCAGCAGCATAGACCACCTTTCTGGGGCCAACGTCCTGACTTTC
TRBV20-1	NA	TRBJ1-1	few	CSVSEAFF	TGCAGTGTATCTGAAGCTTTCTTT
TRBV4-3	TRBD1	TRBJ1-3	NA	CASSPRDRGFGNTIYF	TGCGCCAGCAGCCCTCGGGACAGGGGATTCGGAAACACCATATATTTT
TRBV2	TRBD2	TRBJ2-3	NA	CASSDASGPGRSQYF	TGTGCCAGCAGTGATGCTAGCGGTCCCGGTCGTTCGCAGTATTTT
TRBV6-6	NA	TRBJ2-7	NA	CASTTGVDEQYF	TGTGCCAGCACCACGGGGGTGGACGAGCAGTACTTC
TRBV29-1	TRBD1	TRBJ1-2	NA	CSVTDRGGYGYTF	TGCAGCGTCACGGACAGGGGGGGCTATGGCTACACCTTC
TRBV18	NA	TRBJ2-5	once	CASSPTRATQETQYF	TGTGCCAGCTCACCTACCAGGGCAACCCAAGAGACCCAGTACTTC
TRBV27	NA	TRBJ2-3	once	CASSLPGTTDTQYF	TGTGCCAGCAGTTTACCCGGGACAACAGATACGCAGTATTTT
TRBV11-3	NA	TRBJ2-7	NA	CASSLGSLFNEQYF	TGTGCCAGCAGCTTAGGTTCCCTATTCAACGAGCAGTACTTC
TRBV4-3	TRBD2	TRBJ2-1	NA	CASSQQTSGTYNEQFF	TGCGCCAGCAGCCAACAGACTAGCGGGACCTACAATGAGCAGTTCTTC
TRBV7-9	NA	TRBJ1-4	once	CASSLVVEKLFF	TGTGCCAGCAGCTTAGTTGTCGAAAAACTGTTTTTT
TRBV19	NA	TRBJ2-3	NA	CASSMAPGGGGDTQYF	TGTGCCAGTAGTATGGCCCCGGGGGGCGGCGGAGATACGCAGTATTTT
TRBV5-1	TRBD1	TRBJ2-2	once	CASSLAGTGNTGELFF	TGCGCCAGCAGCTTGGCCGGGACAGGGAACACCGGGGAGCTGTTTTTT
TRBV6-6	NA	TRBJ2-5	NA	CASQGETQYF	TGTGCCAGCCAAGGGGAGACCCAGTACTTC
TRBV7-2	TRBD1	TRBJ2-1	NA	CASSGTGGYNEQFF	TGTGCCAGCAGCGGGACAGGGGGCTACAATGAGCAGTTCTTC
TRBV5-4	NA	TRBJ2-7	NA	CASSLEGAPSREQYF	TGTGCCAGCAGCTTGGAAGGGGCCCCCTCGCGCGAGCAGTACTTC
TRBV10-1	NA	TRBJ1-6	few	CASSASGNNSPLHF	TGCGCCAGCAGTGCCTCAGGGAATAATTCACCCCTCCACTTT
TRBV4-2	TRBD2	TRBJ2-5	NA	CASSQDGGSGGKETQYF	TGTGCCAGCAGCCAAGATGGGGGTAGCGGGGGAAAAGAGACCCAGTACTTC
TRBV27	NA	TRBJ2-2	NA	CASTGGVHTGELFF	TGTGCCAGCACTGGGGGAGTCCACACCGGGGAGCTGTTTTTT
TRBV11-3	NA	TRBJ2-2	NA	CASGGTTGGELFF	TGTGCCAGCGGGGGAACTACGGGCGGGGAGCTGTTTTTT
TRBV30	NA	TRBJ1-1	NA	CAWGTSRGMGKTEAFF	TGTGCCTGGGGTACTAGCAGGGGAATGGGGAAAACTGAAGCTTTCTTT
TRBV2	TRBD1	TRBJ1-4	few	CASSHRTGEEKLFF	TGTGCCAGCAGTCACAGGACAGGGGAAGAAAAACTGTTTTTT
TRBV19	NA	TRBJ2-2	once	CATSSGELFF	TGTGCCACCTCTTCCGGGGAGCTGTTTTTT
TRBV7-6	TRBD1	TRBJ1-2	few	CASSHTGGMGGYTF	TGTGCCAGCAGTCATACAGGGGGTATGGGCGGCTACACCTTC
TRBV10-1	NA	TRBJ2-7	NA	CASSEGRVLGLGGYEQYF	TGCGCCAGCAGTGAGGGTCGTGTTTTAGGACTTGGGGGCTACGAGCAGTACTTC
TRBV5-6	NA	TRBJ2-1	NA	CASSLALSSYNEQFF	TGTGCCAGCAGCTTGGCCCTGAGCTCCTACAATGAGCAGTTCTTC
TRBV6-1	TRBD1	TRBJ1-3	NA	CASSRTGDGNTIYF	TGTGCCAGCAGTCGGACAGGGGACGGAAACACCATATATTTT
TRBV9	NA	TRBJ1-2	NA	CASSVDGGADYGYTF	TGTGCCAGCAGCGTAGACGGGGGCGCTGACTATGGCTACACCTTC